These 28 T cell receptor beta chains originate from one sample sequenced in a study of CD8+ T cells in alopecia areata. As the sequencing template, cDNA was produced by extracting RNA and reverse transcribing it. Assay used: immunoSEQ multiplex PCR; TCRdb lists only in-frame clones, some missing. The repertoire holds fewer than 250,000 clones, with 50% to 60% as singletons. Noted treatment: oral pan-JAK inhibitor, 5-10 mg twice daily. The specimen was CD4+ T cells sorted from blood, collected at week 4, from a patient treated with tofacitinib. Receptors were obtained from a human donor with alopecia areata.

This chain links TRBV5-1 with TRBJ2-1; 7 bases align to TRBD2. Trimming took 3 bases from V and 2 from J; bases not matched to a gene: 8. CDR1 SGHRS and CDR2 YFSETQ come from the germline V gene. There are 16 residues in the CDR3. The CDR3, as DNA: TGCGCCAGCAGCTGGAACGGCGGGAGAGCCTACAATGAGCAGTTCTTC. Translated: CASSWNGGRAYNEQFF.

V usage is TRBV19 and J usage is TRBJ2-3; D is perhaps TRBD1 or TRBD2 (5 bases each). The germline gives CDR1 LNHDA, CDR2 SQIVND (reference sequence). This CDR3 is 13 amino acids long. V was pared by 4 bases and J by 6 bases, with 11 bases between. CDR3 bases: TGTGCCAGTAGTAGGGGACCGTGGGATACGCAGTATTTT. Its protein product is CASSRGPWDTQYF.

The rearrangement uses TRBV30 and TRBJ2-3, with D possibly matching TRBD2 (5 bases). CDR1 GTSNPN and CDR2 SVGIG come from the germline V gene (reference sequence). The CDR3 is 14 amino acids. Deletions cut 3 bases from V and 1 base from J, with 11 bases between. CDR3 protein: CAWRLGSRTDTQYF. The CDR3 DNA reads as TGTGCCTGGAGACTAGGCTCGCGCACAGATACGCAGTATTTT. Full variable domain (missing parts from reference TRBV30 and TRBJ2-3): SQTIHQWPATLVQPVGSPLSLECTVEGTSNPNLYWYRQAAGRGLQLLFYSVGIGQISSEVPQNLSASRPQDRQFILSSKKLLLSDSGFYLCAWRLGSRTDTQYFGPGTRLTVL.

This chain uses TRBV6-5 with TRBJ1-1; TRBD1 matches at 7 bases. Germline CDR1 and CDR2: MNHEY and SVGAGI. The junction had 7 bases not matched to a gene; V was cut back by 3 bases and J by 6 bases. The CDR3 loop spans 14 amino acids. The CDR3 loop reads CASSYQGVGAEAFF. CDR3 bases: TGTGCCAGCAGTTATCAGGGGGTAGGGGCTGAAGCTTTCTTT.

J is TRBJ2-5 and V is TRBV14; D is possibly TRBD2 (5 bases). The V end lost 2 bases, the J end lost 9 bases, and 22 bases lay between the germline ends. There are 16 residues in the CDR3. Germline lookup yields CDR1 SGHDN and CDR2 FVKESK. The CDR3 reads CASSQSSARANRAQYF. The CDR3, as DNA: TGTGCCAGCAGCCAAAGTTCCGCGCGGGCGAATAGGGCCCAGTACTTC.

This clone has a single count. The CDR3 here is CASSLASPGGNQPQHF. The CDR3 DNA follows: TGTGCCAGCAGCTTAGCCTCCCCAGGCGGCAATCAGCCCCAGCATTTT. V and J are TRBV7-9 and TRBJ1-5; D remains unclear. The CDR3 sequence is 16 residues long. The V and J ends lost 0 bases and 2 bases respectively, with 11 bases between them. Germline lookup yields CDR1 SEHNR and CDR2 FQNEAQ (reference sequence).

The chain links TRBV19 to TRBJ1-1; weak D call: TRBD1 (5 bases). Germline CDR1 LNHDA, CDR2 SQIVND (reference sequence). The V gene lost 7 bases and the J gene lost 1 base, with 13 bases spanning the gap. The CDR3 is made up of 14 amino acids. The DNA of the CDR3 is TGTGCCAGTAATGTCCCGGGGCGGAACACTGAAGCTTTCTTT. This translates into CASNVPGRNTEAFF.

The V call is TRBV28, the J call TRBJ2-2, with TRBD2 identical over 13 bases. Unmatched junction bases numbered 4, after V lost 4 bases and J lost 5 bases. This CDR3 comprises 16 residues. Germline V lookup: CDR1 MDHEN, CDR2 SYDVKM. The CDR3 bases are TGTGCCAGCAGTTACGGACTAGCGGGAGATACCGGGGAGCTGTTTTTT. It yields the protein CASSYGLAGDTGELFF.

This clone occurred a few times. In the same sample, other DNA sequences code for this CDR3. This rearrangement joins TRBV29-1 to TRBJ2-1, with D uncertain. Trimming took off 3 bases at V and 6 bases at J, with 9 bases between the two ends. CDR3 length: 12 residues. Germline V gene sequence: CDR1 SQVTM, CDR2 ANQGSEA. This CDR3 reads CSVEGSSNEQFF. In nucleotides, the CDR3 is TGCAGCGTTGAGGGCAGCTCCAATGAGCAGTTCTTC.

The chain carries TRBV2 and TRBJ1-2; D unresolved. The V gene's germline CDR1 is SNHLY and CDR2 FYNNEI. V lost 5 bases, J lost 0 bases, and 10 bases lay in between. This CDR3 contains 14 residues. In DNA, the CDR3 is TGTGCCAGCAGTTCAGGACTCCCTAACTATGGCTACACCTTC. Amino acids: CASSSGLPNYGYTF.

The rearrangement joins TRBV27 to TRBJ2-5; D ambiguous. V dropped 6 bases and J dropped 8 bases, with 19 bases sitting between them. The CDR3 is made up of 14 amino acids. The germline V gene encodes CDR1 MNHEY and CDR2 SMNVEV (reference sequence). CDR3 region: CASSLSPGRSTQYF. The CDR3 DNA reads TGTGCCAGCAGCCTATCGCCGGGTCGAAGTACCCAGTACTTC.

The chain has TRBV29-1 and TRBJ2-5; possible D gene TRBD1, 6 bases. The CDR3 length is 12 residues. V gave up 7 bases and J gave up 5 bases, with 14 bases separating them. Germline CDR1 is SQVTM and CDR2 is ANQGSEA. CDR3 in amino acids: CSGRGLAETQYF. The CDR3 DNA follows: TGCAGCGGAAGGGGGTTAGCCGAGACCCAGTACTTC.

The chain has TRBV30 and TRBJ1-1; TRBD1 is a possible D gene (6 bases). Germline V lookup: CDR1 GTSNPN, CDR2 SVGIG (reference sequence). Trimming shortened V by 7 bases and J by 1 base, and 10 bases separated the two germline ends. This CDR3 region has 12 residues. CDR3 nucleotide sequence: TGTGCCTTGGGACACCAGAACACTGAAGCTTTCTTT. It yields the protein CALGHQNTEAFF.

This chain connects TRBV27 to TRBJ2-1, with TRBD1 matching over 10 bases. V lost 4 bases to trimming and J lost 8 bases; unmatched junction nucleotides: 2. The CDR3 consists of 13 residues. CDR1 and CDR2 (germline): MNHEY, SMNVEV (reference sequence). Here the CDR3 reads CASSSTGGYEQFF. In DNA, the CDR3 is TGTGCCAGCAGTTCGACAGGGGGCTATGAGCAGTTCTTC.

The genes are TRBV7-9 and TRBJ2-1; 7 bases are shared with TRBD2. CDR1 and CDR2 (germline): SEHNR, FQNEAQ (reference sequence). The CDR3 contains 14 residues. Trimming at V came to 1 base and at J to 8 bases, leaving 5 bases not matched to a gene. As DNA, the CDR3 is TGTGCCAGCAGCTTAGGGGGAGGGAACCATGAGCAGTTCTTC. It yields the protein CASSLGGGNHEQFF.

The chain recombines TRBV30 with TRBJ2-5, with TRBD2 as a possible D gene (5 bases). Trimming removed 5 bases at V and 5 bases at J, with 12 bases between. The CDR3 has 12 amino acids. Germline CDR1 GTSNPN, CDR2 SVGIG (reference sequence). CDR3 bases: TGTGCCTGGGGGGTCCGAGGGGAGACCCAGTACTTC. This sequence encodes CAWGVRGETQYF.

This rearrangement joins TRBV25-1 to TRBJ2-1, with no clear D. V gave up 2 bases and J gave up 10 bases, with 6 bases separating them. The CDR3 is 11 amino acids. CDR1 and CDR2 from the germline V gene are MGHDK and SYGVNS. The CDR3 reads CASSEEREQFF. The CDR3 bases are TGTGCCAGCAGTGAAGAAAGGGAGCAGTTCTTC.

This rearrangement joins TRBV15 to TRBJ2-2; 7 bases are a match to TRBD2. Trimming cost V 4 bases and J 0 bases; bases outside gene matches: 5. From germline, CDR1 is LNHNV and CDR2 YYDKDF (reference sequence). This CDR3 has 16 amino acids. This CDR3 reads CATSTRAGANTGELFF. DNA of the CDR3: TGTGCCACCAGCACGAGGGCGGGAGCGAACACCGGGGAGCTGTTTTTT.

This sequence joins TRBV18 and TRBJ2-1; 13 bases match TRBD2. V was pared by 1 base and J by 6 bases, with 0 bases of the junction left unmatched. CDR1 KGHSH and CDR2 LQKENI come from the germline V gene. The CDR3 spans 15 residues. The CDR3 sequence is CASSPRTSGSNEQFF. For the CDR3, the DNA is TGTGCCAGCTCACCACGGACTAGCGGGAGCAATGAGCAGTTCTTC.

This clone is a singleton in its sample. The CDR3 nucleotides are TGTGCCAGCAGCTTGGGGGGGAGCACAGATACGCAGTATTTT. Protein sequence: CASSLGGSTDTQYF. The rearrangement joins TRBV5-6 to TRBJ2-3, with D perhaps given as TRBD1 or TRBD2 (5 bases each). Germline V gives CDR1 SGHDT, CDR2 YYEEEE. Deletions cut 0 bases from V and 0 bases from J, with 5 bases between. CDR3 length equals 14 residues.

This clone occurred a few times. This sample also contains other DNA sequences that code for the same CDR3. J is TRBJ2-7 and V is TRBV30, with a weak D call TRBD1 (6 bases). CDR1 and CDR2 from the germline V gene are GTSNPN and SVGIG (reference sequence). V lost 1 base and J 1 base, leaving 8 bases between the germline ends. The CDR3 runs 13 residues. CDR3 coding DNA: TGTGCCTGGAGTGGGGACATTTCCTACGAGCAGTACTTC. This gives the protein CAWSGDISYEQYF.

This clone appeared a few times. The chain links TRBV29-1 to TRBJ2-5, with D possibly matching TRBD2 (6 bases). Germline V gene data show CDR1 as SQVTM and CDR2 as ANQGSEA. Trimming left V 5 bases short and J 5 bases short, with 9 bases between. This CDR3 is 11 amino acids long. In DNA, the CDR3 is TGCAGCGTTCGGGGGTGGGAGACCCAGTACTTC. This sequence encodes CSVRGWETQYF.

This chain joins TRBV6-5 and TRBJ2-7; D is unclear. V was shortened by 0 bases and J by 2 bases, with 5 bases between the two germline ends. The CDR3 extends over 13 amino acids. Germline CDR1 MNHEY, CDR2 SVGAGI. The CDR3 sequence is CASSYSGAYEQYF. As DNA, the CDR3 is TGTGCCAGCAGTTACTCAGGTGCCTACGAGCAGTACTTC.

Turning to this clone: This sample also contains other DNA sequences that code for the same CDR3. This sequence joins TRBV15 and TRBJ2-1; D ambiguous. There are 15 residues in the CDR3. The germline gives CDR1 LNHNV, CDR2 YYDKDF (reference sequence). V lost 0 bases and J 1 base, leaving 7 bases between the germline ends. The CDR3 DNA reads as TGTGCCACCAGCAGAGATGGACGGTCCTACAATGAGCAGTTCTTC. Translating it yields CATSRDGRSYNEQFF.

The chain links TRBV7-3 to TRBJ2-5; D possibly corresponds to TRBD2 (5 bases). CDR1 and CDR2 from the germline V gene are SGHTA and FQGTGA. The V end was cut by 5 bases, the J end by 4 bases, with 11 bases between. The CDR3 consists of 13 residues. Written as DNA, the CDR3 is TGTGCCAGCAGCGCCCTAGGAGGAGAGACCCAGTACTTC. Translated, it gives CASSALGGETQYF.

This CDR3 is CAWQLAGDGTGELFF. The CDR3 bases are TGTGCCTGGCAATTAGCGGGAGACGGCACCGGGGAGCTGTTTTTT. The chain couples TRBV30 to TRBJ2-2, with 9 positions matching TRBD2. V was clipped by 5 bases and J by 4 bases; unmatched bases: 8. The CDR3 extends over 15 amino acids. CDR1 GTSNPN and CDR2 SVGIG come from the germline V gene (reference sequence).

The chain couples TRBV28 to TRBJ2-2; 12 nucleotides match TRBD2. The CDR3 contains 16 residues. Looked up from germline, CDR1 is MDHEN and CDR2 is SYDVKM. Trimming took 3 bases from V and 5 from J; bases not matched to a gene: 4. The DNA of the CDR3 is TGTGCCAGCAGTTTTTACGGACTAGCGGGAACCGGGGAGCTGTTTTTT. It translates to CASSFYGLAGTGELFF.

V usage is TRBV28 and J usage is TRBJ2-2, with D maybe TRBD2 (5 bases). Germline V gives CDR1 MDHEN, CDR2 SYDVKM. V dropped 3 bases and J dropped 1 base, with 12 bases sitting between them. This CDR3 has 16 amino acids. CDR3 DNA sequence: TGTGCCAGCAGTTTGGACTTTGTGGGGAACACCGGGGAGCTGTTTTTT. Translated: CASSLDFVGNTGELFF. Variable domain in full (rest from reference TRBV28 and TRBJ2-2): DVKVTQSSRYLVKRTGEKVFLECVQDMDHENMFWYRQDPGLGLRLIYFSYDVKMKEKGDIPEGYSVSREKKERFSLILESASTNQTSMYLCASSLDFVGNTGELFFGEGSRLTVL.